This T cell receptor beta chain was documented in a study of cytomegalovirus exposure and HLA in healthy donors. Findings and caveats of the study: According to reports, the classifier identified cytomegalovirus status with high specificity and sensitivity. Most TCR sequences were seen very rarely across donors, but some public TCRs occurred in many.

The V gene lost 4 bases and the J gene lost 4 bases, with 11 bases spanning the gap. The germline V gene has CDR1 LNHDA and CDR2 SQIVND (reference sequence). CDR3 length equals 14 residues. Turning to this clone: Its specificity is not known.

The PCR ran on 60 Vbeta and 13 Jbeta primers. Sequencing was performed with immunoSEQ multiplex PCR; in TCRdb, only in-frame clones are kept and a portion is missing. The sample carries some 190,000 clones, around 79% recorded once. The sequence derives from a woman aged 45-65 years in good health and CMV-seronegative. The specimen sequenced was PBMCs. V usage is TRBV19 and J usage is TRBJ1-5; no clear D. The CDR3 DNA reads TGTGCCAGTAGTAGGCGGGAGTTGAATCAGCCCCAGCATTTT. Encoded protein: CASSRRELNQPQHF.